These 9 T cell receptor beta chains share one sample of origin, sequenced in a study of beta chain features in type 1 diabetes. Since all of the isolated RNA was reverse transcribed, expressed TCRB transcripts were what got sequenced. Profiled with immunoSEQ multiplex PCR; TCRdb holds only in-frame clones, not every one. The sample holds 250,000 or so clones; about 63% are singletons and the top ten take 0.053%. Sequenced sample: naive CD4+ T cells from blood. These receptors all stem from a man aged 30 to 39 in good health.

In nucleotides, the CDR3 is TGCAGCTGTCTGGGGGGCCGAGGGCTAGCGGGGAGGGATGAGCAGTTCTTC. This sequence encodes CSCLGGRGLAGRDEQFF. J is TRBJ2-1 and V is TRBV29-1; 9 nucleotides align to TRBD2. The CDR3 covers 17 residues. The J segment lost 8 bases and the V segment lost 8 bases, leaving 22 bases of the junction unmatched. Germline V gives CDR1 SQVTM, CDR2 ANQGSEA.

The rearrangement uses TRBV4-3 and TRBJ1-5, with D unresolved. The CDR3 runs to 13 residues. V gave up 3 bases and J gave up 4 bases, with 7 bases separating them. CDR1 and CDR2 from the germline V gene are LGHNA and YSLEER. The CDR3 nucleotides read TGCGCCAGCAGCCAGACCCTGAATCAGCCCCAGCATTTT. Translated: CASSQTLNQPQHF.

V and J are TRBV23-1 and TRBJ1-2; D is perhaps TRBD1 (6 bases). TRBV23-1 is an ORF for which the function is uncertain. Trimming removed 9 bases from V and 7 bases from J, with 21 bases in between. This CDR3 is 14 amino acids long. The CDR3 spells CARPMEGEAAGYTF. The CDR3 nucleotides read TGCGCCAGACCCATGGAGGGGGAAGCGGCTGGCTACACCTTC.

Here the CDR3 DNA reads TGCAGTGCTACCGCGGGTGAGCAGTTCTTC. This codes for CSATAGEQFF. V is TRBV20-1 and J is TRBJ2-1; the D gene is possibly TRBD2 (5 bases). CDR3 length: 10 residues. Germline CDR1 DFQATT, CDR2 SNEGSKA (reference sequence). Trimming took off 4 bases at V and 9 bases at J, with 7 bases between the two ends.

This chain joins TRBV15 and TRBJ2-7; TRBD2 matches 9 bases. V shed 0 bases, J shed 3 bases, and the junction held 3 bases outside the gene matches. This CDR3 region has 15 residues. Per the germline V gene, CDR1 is LNHNV and CDR2 is YYDKDF (reference sequence). Written as DNA, the CDR3 is TGTGCCACCAGCAGAGAGGAACTAGCGGGCTACGAGCAGTACTTC. Translation gives CATSREELAGYEQYF.

The chain's CDR3 is CACGSVRSSGANVLTF. CDR3 DNA sequence: TGTGCCTGTGGGAGCGTGAGATCCTCTGGGGCCAACGTCCTGACTTTC. The gene calls are TRBV30 and TRBJ2-6; D is perhaps TRBD2 (5 bases). V shed 6 bases and J shed 0 bases, with 15 bases lying between them. The V gene's germline CDR1 is GTSNPN and CDR2 SVGIG (reference sequence). The CDR3 runs to 16 residues.

The J gene is TRBJ2-1, the V gene TRBV4-3; D not resolved. The CDR3 covers 13 residues. Germline assignment: CDR1 LGHNA and CDR2 YSLEER. V was pared by 0 bases and J by 6 bases, with 6 bases between. CDR3 DNA: TGCGCCAGCAGCCAAGAAGCGAGCAATGAGCAGTTCTTC. It yields the protein CASSQEASNEQFF.

This clone has only one observation. The chain is built from TRBV29-1 and TRBJ2-1; the D gene is possibly TRBD2 (7 bases). The CDR3 has 14 residues. Germline V gene data show CDR1 as SQVTM and CDR2 as ANQGSEA. Trimming removed 7 bases at V and 0 bases at J, with 13 bases between. The chain's CDR3 is CSGRGADSYNEQFF. CDR3 DNA sequence: TGCAGCGGTCGGGGGGCCGACTCCTACAATGAGCAGTTCTTC.

The chain couples TRBV9 to TRBJ1-5; 8 bases align to TRBD1. Trimming at V came to 0 bases and at J to 3 bases, leaving 2 bases not matched to a gene. The CDR3 loop spans 15 amino acids. Germline V gene lookup returns CDR1 SGDLS and CDR2 YYNGEE. The CDR3 DNA reads TGTGCCAGCAGCGTAGGACAGGGGTTCAATCAGCCCCAGCATTTT. Translation: CASSVGQGFNQPQHF.